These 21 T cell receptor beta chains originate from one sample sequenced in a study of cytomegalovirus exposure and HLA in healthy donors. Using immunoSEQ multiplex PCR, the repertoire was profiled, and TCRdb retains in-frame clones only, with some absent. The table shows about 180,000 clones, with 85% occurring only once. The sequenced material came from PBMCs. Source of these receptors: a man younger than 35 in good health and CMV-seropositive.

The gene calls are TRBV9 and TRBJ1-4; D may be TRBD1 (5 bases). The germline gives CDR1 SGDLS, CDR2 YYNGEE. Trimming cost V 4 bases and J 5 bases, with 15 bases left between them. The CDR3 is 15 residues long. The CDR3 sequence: CASSSGQGGNEKLFF. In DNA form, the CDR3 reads TGTGCCAGCAGCTCCGGGCAGGGAGGAAATGAAAAACTGTTTTTT.

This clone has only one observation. The CDR3 DNA reads TGCGCCAGCAGCCAAGATGGGTACCCGGGGATGAACACTGAAGCTTTCTTT. It specifies CASSQDGYPGMNTEAFF. The chain has TRBV4-1 and TRBJ1-1; D gene unclear. The length of the CDR3 is 17 residues. Germline CDR1 is MGHRA and CDR2 is YSYEKL. Trimming stripped 0 bases from V and 0 bases from J, with 14 bases between.

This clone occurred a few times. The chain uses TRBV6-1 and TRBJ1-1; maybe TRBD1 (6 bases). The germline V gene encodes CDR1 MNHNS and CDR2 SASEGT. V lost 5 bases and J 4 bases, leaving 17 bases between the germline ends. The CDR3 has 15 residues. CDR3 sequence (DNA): TGTGCCAGCAGTAAAAGTCAGGGGTGGATCACTGAAGCTTTCTTT. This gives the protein CASSKSQGWITEAFF.

CDR3 in DNA: TGTGCCAGCAGCCCTAGCGGGCTTACAGATACGCAGTATTTT. Amino acid sequence: CASSPSGLTDTQYF. This chain uses TRBV9 with TRBJ2-3; 8 bases are a match to TRBD2. This CDR3 has 14 residues. Germline V CDR1 and CDR2: SGDLS, YYNGEE. V lost 4 bases and J lost 3; bases outside the gene matches: 4.

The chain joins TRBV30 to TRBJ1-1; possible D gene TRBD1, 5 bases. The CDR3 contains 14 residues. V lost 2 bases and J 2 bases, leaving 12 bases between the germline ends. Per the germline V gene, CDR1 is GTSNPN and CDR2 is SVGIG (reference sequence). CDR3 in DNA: TGTGCCTGGAGTCACTTTCAGGGAAACACTGAAGCTTTCTTT. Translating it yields CAWSHFQGNTEAFF.

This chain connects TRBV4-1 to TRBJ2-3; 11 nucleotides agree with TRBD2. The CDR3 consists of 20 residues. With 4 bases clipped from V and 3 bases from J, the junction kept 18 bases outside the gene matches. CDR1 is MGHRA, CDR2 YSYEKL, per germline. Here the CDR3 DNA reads TGCGCCAGCAGCCGACCCACCAAGGCTACTAGCGGGAGAGCGACAGATACGCAGTATTTT. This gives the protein CASSRPTKATSGRATDTQYF.

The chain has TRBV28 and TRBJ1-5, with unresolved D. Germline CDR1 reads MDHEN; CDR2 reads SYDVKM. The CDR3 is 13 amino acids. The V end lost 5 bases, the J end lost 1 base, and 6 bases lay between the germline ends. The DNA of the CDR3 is TGTGCCAGCAGTACGGTGAGCAATCAGCCCCAGCATTTT. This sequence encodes CASSTVSNQPQHF. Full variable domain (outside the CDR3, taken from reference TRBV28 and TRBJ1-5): DVKVTQSSRYLVKRTGEKVFLECVQDMDHENMFWYRQDPGLGLRLIYFSYDVKMKEKGDIPEGYSVSREKKERFSLILESASTNQTSMYLCASSTVSNQPQHFGDGTRLSIL.

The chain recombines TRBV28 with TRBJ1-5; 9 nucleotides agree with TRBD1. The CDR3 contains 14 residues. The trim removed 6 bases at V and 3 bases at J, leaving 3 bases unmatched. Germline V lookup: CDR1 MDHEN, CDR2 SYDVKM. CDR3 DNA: TGTGCCAGCAGGAGGACAGGGGTCAATCAGCCCCAGCATTTT. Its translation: CASRRTGVNQPQHF.

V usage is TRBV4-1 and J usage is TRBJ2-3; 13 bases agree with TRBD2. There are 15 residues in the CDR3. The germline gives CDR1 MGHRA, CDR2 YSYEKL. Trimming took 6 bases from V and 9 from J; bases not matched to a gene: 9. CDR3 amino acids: CASRSGLAGSSTQYF. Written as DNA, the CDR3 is TGCGCCAGCAGATCGGGACTAGCGGGATCGTCGACGCAGTATTTT.

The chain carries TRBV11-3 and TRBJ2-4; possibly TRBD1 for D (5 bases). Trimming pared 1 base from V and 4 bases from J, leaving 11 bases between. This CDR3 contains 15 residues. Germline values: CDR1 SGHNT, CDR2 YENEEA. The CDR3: CASSLGYRLKNIQYF. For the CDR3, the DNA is TGTGCCAGCAGCTTAGGATACAGGCTGAAAAACATTCAGTACTTC. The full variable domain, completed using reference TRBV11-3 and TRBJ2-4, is EAGVVQSPRYKIIEKKQPVAFWCNPISGHNTLYWYLQNLGQGPELLIRYENEEAVDDSQLPKDRFSAERLKGVDSTLKIQPAELGDSAVYLCASSLGYRLKNIQYFGAGTRLSVL.

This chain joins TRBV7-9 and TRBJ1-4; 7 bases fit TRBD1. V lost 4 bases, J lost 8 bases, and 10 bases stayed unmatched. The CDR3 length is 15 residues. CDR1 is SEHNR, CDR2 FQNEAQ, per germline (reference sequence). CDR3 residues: CASSSQTGMGEKLFF. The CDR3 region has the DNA TGTGCCAGCAGCTCCCAGACAGGGATGGGGGAAAAACTGTTTTTT. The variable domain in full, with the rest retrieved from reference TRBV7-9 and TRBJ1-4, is DTGVSQNPRHKITKRGQNVTFRCDPISEHNRLYWYRQTLGQGPEFLTYFQNEAQLEKSRLLSDRFSAERPKGSFSTLEIQRTEQGDSAMYLCASSSQTGMGEKLFFGSGTQLSVL.

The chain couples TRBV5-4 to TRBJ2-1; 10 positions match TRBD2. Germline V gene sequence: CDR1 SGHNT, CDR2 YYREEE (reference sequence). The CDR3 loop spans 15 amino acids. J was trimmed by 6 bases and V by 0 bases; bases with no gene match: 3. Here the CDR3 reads CASSLEAGGFNEQFF. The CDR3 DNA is TGTGCCAGCAGCTTGGAAGCGGGAGGGTTCAATGAGCAGTTCTTC.

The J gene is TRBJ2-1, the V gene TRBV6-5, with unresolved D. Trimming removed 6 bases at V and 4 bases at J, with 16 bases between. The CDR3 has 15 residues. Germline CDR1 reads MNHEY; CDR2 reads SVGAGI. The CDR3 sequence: CASSVQVPQYNEQFF. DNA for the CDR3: TGTGCCAGCAGCGTTCAGGTGCCCCAATACAATGAGCAGTTCTTC.

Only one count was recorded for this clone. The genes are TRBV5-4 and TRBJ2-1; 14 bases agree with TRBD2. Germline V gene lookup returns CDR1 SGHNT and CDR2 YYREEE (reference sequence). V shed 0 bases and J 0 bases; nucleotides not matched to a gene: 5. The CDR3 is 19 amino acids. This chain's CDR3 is CASSLGLAGGPSSYNEQFF. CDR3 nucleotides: TGTGCCAGCAGCTTGGGACTAGCGGGAGGGCCGAGCTCCTACAATGAGCAGTTCTTC.

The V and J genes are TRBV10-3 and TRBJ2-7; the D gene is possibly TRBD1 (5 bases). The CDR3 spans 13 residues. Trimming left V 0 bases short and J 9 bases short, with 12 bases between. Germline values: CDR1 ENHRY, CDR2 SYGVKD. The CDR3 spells CAISESGHLGQYF. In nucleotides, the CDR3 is TGTGCCATCAGTGAGTCCGGACATCTAGGGCAGTACTTC.

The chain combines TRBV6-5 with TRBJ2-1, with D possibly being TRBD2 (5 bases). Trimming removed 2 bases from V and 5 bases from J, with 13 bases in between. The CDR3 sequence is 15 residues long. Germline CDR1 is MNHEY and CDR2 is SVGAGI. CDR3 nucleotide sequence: TGTGCCAGCAGTTACGAGGGTCCTACGCACAATGAGCAGTTCTTC. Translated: CASSYEGPTHNEQFF.

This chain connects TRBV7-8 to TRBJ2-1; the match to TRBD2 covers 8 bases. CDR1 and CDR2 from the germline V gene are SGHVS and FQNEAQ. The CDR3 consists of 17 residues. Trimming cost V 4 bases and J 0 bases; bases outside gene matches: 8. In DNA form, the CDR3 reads TGTGCCAGCAGCTGGAGAGCGGGGGCCCTCTCCTACAATGAGCAGTTCTTC. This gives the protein CASSWRAGALSYNEQFF.

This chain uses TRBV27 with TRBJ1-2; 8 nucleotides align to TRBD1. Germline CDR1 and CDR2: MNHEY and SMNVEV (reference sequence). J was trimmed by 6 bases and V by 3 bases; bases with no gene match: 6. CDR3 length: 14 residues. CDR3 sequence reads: CASSFLDRGDGYTF. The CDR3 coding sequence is TGTGCCAGCAGTTTCCTCGACAGGGGCGATGGCTACACCTTC.

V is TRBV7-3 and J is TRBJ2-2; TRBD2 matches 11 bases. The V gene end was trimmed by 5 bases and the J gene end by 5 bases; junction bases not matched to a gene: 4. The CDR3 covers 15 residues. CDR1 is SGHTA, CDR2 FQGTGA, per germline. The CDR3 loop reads CASSLGLAATGELFF. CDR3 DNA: TGTGCCAGCAGCCTGGGACTAGCGGCGACCGGGGAGCTGTTTTTT.

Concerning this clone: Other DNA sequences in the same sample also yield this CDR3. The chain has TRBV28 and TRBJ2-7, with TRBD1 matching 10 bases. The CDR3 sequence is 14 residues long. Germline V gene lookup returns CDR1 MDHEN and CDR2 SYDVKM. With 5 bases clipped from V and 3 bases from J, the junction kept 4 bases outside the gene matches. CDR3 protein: CASSPGDRGYEQYF. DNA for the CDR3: TGTGCCAGCAGTCCCGGGGACAGGGGCTACGAGCAGTACTTC.

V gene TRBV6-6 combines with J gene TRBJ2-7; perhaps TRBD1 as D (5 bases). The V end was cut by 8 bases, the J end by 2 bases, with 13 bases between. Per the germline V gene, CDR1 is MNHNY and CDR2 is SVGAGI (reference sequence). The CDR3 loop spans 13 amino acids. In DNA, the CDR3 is TGTGCCAGCCTCTCGGACACCGCCTACGAGCAGTACTTC. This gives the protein CASLSDTAYEQYF.